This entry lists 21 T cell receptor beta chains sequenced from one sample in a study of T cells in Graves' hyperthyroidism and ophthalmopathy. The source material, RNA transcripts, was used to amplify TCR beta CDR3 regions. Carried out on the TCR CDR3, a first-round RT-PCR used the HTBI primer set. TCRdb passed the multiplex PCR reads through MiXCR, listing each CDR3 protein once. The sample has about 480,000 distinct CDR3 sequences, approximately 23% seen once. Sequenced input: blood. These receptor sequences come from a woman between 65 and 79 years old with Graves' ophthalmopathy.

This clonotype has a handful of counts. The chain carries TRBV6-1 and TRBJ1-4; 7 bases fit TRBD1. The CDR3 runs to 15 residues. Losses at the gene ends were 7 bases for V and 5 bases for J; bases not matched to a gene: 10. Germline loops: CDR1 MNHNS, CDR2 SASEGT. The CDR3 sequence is CASTPGQAINEKLFF. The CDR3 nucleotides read TGTGCCAGCACCCCCGGACAGGCAATAAATGAAAAACTGTTTTTT.

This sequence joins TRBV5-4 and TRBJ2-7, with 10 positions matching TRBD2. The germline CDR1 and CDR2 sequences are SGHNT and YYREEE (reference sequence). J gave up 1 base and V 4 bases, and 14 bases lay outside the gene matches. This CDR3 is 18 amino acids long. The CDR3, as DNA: TGTGCCAGCAGCGCCCAACTTCTAGCGGGAGACAGATCCTACGAGCAGTACTTC. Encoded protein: CASSAQLLAGDRSYEQYF.

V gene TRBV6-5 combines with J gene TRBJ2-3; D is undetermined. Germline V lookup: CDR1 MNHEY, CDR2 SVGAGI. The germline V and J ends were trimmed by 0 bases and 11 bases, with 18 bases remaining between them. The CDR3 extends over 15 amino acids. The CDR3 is CASSYSPHLNNRQYF. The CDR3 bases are TGTGCCAGCAGTTACTCTCCACACCTCAATAATCGGCAGTATTTT.

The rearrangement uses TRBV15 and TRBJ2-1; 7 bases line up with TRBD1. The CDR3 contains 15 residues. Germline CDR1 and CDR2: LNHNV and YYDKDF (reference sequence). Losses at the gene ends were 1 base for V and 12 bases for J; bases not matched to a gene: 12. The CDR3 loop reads CATSRAMADRAGQFF. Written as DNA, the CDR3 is TGTGCCACCAGCAGAGCCATGGCCGACAGGGCAGGGCAGTTCTTC.

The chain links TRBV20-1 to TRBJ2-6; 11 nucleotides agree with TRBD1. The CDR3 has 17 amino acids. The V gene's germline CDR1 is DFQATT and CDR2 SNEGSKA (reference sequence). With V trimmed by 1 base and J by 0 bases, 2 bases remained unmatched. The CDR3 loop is CSARGGTGGSGANVLTF. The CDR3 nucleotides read TGCAGTGCTAGAGGTGGGACAGGGGGCTCTGGGGCCAACGTCCTGACTTTC.

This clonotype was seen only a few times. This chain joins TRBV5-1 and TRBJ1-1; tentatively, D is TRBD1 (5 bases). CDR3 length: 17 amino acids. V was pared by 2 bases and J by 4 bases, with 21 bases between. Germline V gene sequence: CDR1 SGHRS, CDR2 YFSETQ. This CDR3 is CASSLWGVNVDSTEAFF. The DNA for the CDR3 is TGCGCCAGCAGCTTATGGGGGGTGAATGTGGATAGCACTGAAGCTTTCTTT. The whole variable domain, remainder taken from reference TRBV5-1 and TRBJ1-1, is KAGVTQTPRYLIKTRGQQVTLSCSPISGHRSVSWYQQTPGQGLQFLFEYFSETQRNKGNFPGRFSGRQFSNSRSEMNVSTLELGDSALYLCASSLWGVNVDSTEAFFGQGTRLTVV.

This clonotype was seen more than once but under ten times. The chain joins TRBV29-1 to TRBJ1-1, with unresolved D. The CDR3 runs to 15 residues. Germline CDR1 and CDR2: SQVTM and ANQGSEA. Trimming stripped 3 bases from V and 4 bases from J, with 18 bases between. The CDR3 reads CSVEVGRERSTEAFF. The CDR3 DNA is TGCAGCGTTGAGGTCGGGAGGGAGCGGAGCACTGAAGCTTTCTTT. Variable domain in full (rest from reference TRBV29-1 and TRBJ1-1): SAVISQKPSRDICQRGTSLTIQCQVDSQVTMMFWYRQQPGQSLTLIATANQGSEATYESGFVIDKFPISRPNLTFSTLTVSNMSPEDSSIYLCSVEVGRERSTEAFFGQGTRLTVV.

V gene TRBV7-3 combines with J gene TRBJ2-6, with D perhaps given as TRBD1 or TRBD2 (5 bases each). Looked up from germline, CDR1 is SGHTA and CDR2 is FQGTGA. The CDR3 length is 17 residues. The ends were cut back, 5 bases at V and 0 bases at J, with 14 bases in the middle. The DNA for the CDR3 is TGTGCCAGCAGCACTCAGGGACCGAGCTCTGGGGCCAACGTCCTGACTTTC. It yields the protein CASSTQGPSSGANVLTF.

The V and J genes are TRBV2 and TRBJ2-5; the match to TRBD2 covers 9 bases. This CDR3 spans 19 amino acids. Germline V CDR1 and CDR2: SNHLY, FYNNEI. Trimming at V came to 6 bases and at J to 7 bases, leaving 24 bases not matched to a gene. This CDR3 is CASSRRPGASGTAHMTQYF. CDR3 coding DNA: TGTGCCAGCAGCCGACGTCCCGGGGCTAGCGGGACTGCCCATATGACCCAGTACTTC.

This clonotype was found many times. The DNA for the CDR3 is TGTGCCAGCAGAATGGTGGGGGGGCGAGGGAACACTGAAGCTTTCTTT. Protein: CASRMVGGRGNTEAFF. This chain uses TRBV28 with TRBJ1-1; D possibly corresponds to TRBD1 (6 bases). The CDR3 sequence is 16 residues long. In germline, CDR1 is MDHEN, CDR2 SYDVKM. Deletions cut 6 bases from V and 1 base from J, with 18 bases between. Together with reference TRBV28 and TRBJ1-1, the CDR3 gives the full variable domain: DVKVTQSSRYLVKRTGEKVFLECVQDMDHENMFWYRQDPGLGLRLIYFSYDVKMKEKGDIPEGYSVSREKKERFSLILESASTNQTSMYLCASRMVGGRGNTEAFFGQGTRLTVV.

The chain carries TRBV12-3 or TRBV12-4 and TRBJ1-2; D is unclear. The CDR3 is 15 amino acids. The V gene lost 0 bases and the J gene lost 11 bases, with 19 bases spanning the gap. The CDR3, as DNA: TGTGCCAGCAGTTTAGCTAGTCGTCCCGCTAGAGAGTACACCTTC. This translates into CASSLASRPAREYTF.

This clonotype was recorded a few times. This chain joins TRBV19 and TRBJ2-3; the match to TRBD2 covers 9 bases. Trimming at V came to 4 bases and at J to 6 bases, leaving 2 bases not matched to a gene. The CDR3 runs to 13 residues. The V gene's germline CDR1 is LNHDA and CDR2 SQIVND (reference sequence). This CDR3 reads CASSTGLADTQYF. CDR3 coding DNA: TGTGCCAGTAGTACAGGACTAGCGGATACGCAGTATTTT.

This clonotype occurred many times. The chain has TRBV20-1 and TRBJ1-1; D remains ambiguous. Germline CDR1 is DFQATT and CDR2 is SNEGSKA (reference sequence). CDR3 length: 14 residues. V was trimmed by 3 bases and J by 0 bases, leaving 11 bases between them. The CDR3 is CSASHASMNTEAFF. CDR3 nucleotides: TGCAGTGCTAGTCACGCCAGCATGAACACTGAAGCTTTCTTT.

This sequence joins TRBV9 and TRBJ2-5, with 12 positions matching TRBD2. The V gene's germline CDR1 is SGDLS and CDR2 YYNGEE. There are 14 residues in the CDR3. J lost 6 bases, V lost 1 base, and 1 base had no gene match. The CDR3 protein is CASSVTSGRQTQYF. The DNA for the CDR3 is TGTGCCAGCAGCGTAACTAGCGGGAGGCAGACCCAGTACTTC.

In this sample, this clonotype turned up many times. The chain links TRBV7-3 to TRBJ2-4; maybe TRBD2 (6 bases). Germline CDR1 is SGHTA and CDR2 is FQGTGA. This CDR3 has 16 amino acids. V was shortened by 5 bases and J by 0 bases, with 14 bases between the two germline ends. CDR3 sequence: CASSPSGVLAKNIQYF. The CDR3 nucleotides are TGTGCCAGCAGCCCTTCGGGAGTACTAGCCAAAAACATTCAGTACTTC.

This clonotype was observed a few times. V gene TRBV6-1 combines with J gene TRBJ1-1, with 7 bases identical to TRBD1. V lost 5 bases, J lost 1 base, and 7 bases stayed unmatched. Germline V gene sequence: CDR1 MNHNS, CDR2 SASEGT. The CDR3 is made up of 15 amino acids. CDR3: CASSSDRSWNTEAFF. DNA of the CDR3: TGTGCCAGCAGTTCGGACAGGAGTTGGAACACTGAAGCTTTCTTT.

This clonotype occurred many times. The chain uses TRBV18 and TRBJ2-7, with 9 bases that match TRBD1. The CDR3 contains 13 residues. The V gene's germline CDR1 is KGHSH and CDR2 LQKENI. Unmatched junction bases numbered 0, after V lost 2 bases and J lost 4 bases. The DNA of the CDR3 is TGTGCCAGCTCACCAGGGACAGGGTACGAGCAGTACTTC. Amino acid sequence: CASSPGTGYEQYF.

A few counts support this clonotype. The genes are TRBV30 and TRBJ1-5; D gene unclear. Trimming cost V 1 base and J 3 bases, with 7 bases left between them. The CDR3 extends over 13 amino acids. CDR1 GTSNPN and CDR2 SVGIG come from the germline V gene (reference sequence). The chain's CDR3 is CAWSGRINQPQHF. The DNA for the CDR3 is TGTGCCTGGAGTGGAAGGATCAATCAGCCCCAGCATTTT.

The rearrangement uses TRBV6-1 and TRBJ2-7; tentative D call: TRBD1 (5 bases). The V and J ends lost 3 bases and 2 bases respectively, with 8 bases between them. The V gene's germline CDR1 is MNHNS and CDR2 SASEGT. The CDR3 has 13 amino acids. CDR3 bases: TGTGCCAGCAGTGATCAGGGCGCCTACGAGCAGTACTTC. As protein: CASSDQGAYEQYF.

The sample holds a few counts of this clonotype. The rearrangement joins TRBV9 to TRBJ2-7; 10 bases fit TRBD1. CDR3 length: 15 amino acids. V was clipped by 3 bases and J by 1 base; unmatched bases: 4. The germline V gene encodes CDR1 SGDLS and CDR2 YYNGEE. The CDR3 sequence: CASSGDRGLSYEQYF. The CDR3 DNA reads TGTGCCAGCAGCGGGGACAGGGGCCTATCCTACGAGCAGTACTTC.

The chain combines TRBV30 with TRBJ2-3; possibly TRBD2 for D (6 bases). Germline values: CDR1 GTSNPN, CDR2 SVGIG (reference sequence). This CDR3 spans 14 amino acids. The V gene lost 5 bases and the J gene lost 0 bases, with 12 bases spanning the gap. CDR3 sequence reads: CAWGGAVSTDTQYF. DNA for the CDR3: TGTGCCTGGGGCGGGGCTGTCAGCACAGATACGCAGTATTTT.